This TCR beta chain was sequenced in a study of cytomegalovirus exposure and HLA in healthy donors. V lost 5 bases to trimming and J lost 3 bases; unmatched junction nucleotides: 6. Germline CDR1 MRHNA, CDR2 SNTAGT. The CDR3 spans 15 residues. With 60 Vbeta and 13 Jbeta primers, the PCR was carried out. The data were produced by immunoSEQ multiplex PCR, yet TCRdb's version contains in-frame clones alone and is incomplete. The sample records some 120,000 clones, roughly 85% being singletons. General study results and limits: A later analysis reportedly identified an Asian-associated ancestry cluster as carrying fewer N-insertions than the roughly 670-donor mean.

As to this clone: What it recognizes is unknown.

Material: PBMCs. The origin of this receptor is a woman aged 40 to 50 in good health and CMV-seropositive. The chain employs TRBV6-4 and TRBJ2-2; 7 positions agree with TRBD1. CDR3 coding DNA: TGTGCCAGCAGTCCGACAGGGAGAGACACCGGGGAGCTGTTTTTT. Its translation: CASSPTGRDTGELFF.